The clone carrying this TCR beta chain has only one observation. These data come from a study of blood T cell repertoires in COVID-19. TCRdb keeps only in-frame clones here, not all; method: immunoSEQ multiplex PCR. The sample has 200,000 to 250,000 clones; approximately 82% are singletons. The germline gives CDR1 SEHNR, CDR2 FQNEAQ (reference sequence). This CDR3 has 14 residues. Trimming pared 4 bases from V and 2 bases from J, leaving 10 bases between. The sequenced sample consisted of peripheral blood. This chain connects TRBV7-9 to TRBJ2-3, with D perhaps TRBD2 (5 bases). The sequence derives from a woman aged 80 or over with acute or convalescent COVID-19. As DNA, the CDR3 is TGTGCCAGCAGCTCGGACTTTTCCACAGATACGCAGTATTTT. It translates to CASSSDFSTDTQYF. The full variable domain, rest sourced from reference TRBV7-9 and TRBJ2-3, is DTGVSQNPRHKITKRGQNVTFRCDPISEHNRLYWYRQTLGQGPEFLTYFQNEAQLEKSRLLSDRFSAERPKGSFSTLEIQRTEQGDSAMYLCASSSDFSTDTQYFGPGTRLTVL.